The 29 T cell receptor beta chains presented below share a single source sample, sequenced in a study of circulating CD8 cells and anti-PD-1 response in melanoma. The QIAseq Immune Repertoire TCR panel built the libraries from roughly 16 ng of total RNA. TCRdb ran MiXCR on the reads and lists one entry per CDR3 protein. The sample includes roughly 650 distinct CDR3 sequences, approximately 9% seen only once; the top ten take approximately 45%. From live CD3+CD8+TCRalphabeta+ cells, four PD-1 and/or TIGIT subsets were sorted. Specimen: CD8+ T cells from PBMCs, collected at baseline or after one month of anti-PD-1 therapy (not recorded which). The receptors come from a human donor with melanoma.

This clonotype has a handful of counts. The chain carries TRBV7-3 and TRBJ1-1; a possible D gene is TRBD1 (5 bases). V lost 4 bases and J lost 9, with 15 bases in between. The germline gives CDR1 SGHTA, CDR2 FQGTGA. This CDR3 region has 13 residues. CDR3 region: CASSSNQGNQAFF. The DNA for the CDR3 is TGTGCCAGCAGCTCAAATCAGGGAAACCAAGCTTTCTTT.

Judged by abundance, this clonotype is large. The rearrangement joins TRBV6-6 to TRBJ1-1; TRBD1 is a possible D gene (5 bases). Trimming took off 7 bases at V and 7 bases at J, with 10 bases between the two ends. CDR1 is MNHNY, CDR2 SVGAGI, per germline (reference sequence). This CDR3 is built from 11 residues. CDR3 in amino acids: CASNQGYEAFF. The CDR3 nucleotides read TGTGCCAGCAACCAGGGATATGAAGCTTTCTTT.

This clonotype is medium-sized by share. Here the CDR3 DNA reads TGTGCCAGCAGCTCCAGGGGGCTGTTAAGAGATACGCAGTATTTT. The encoded protein is CASSSRGLLRDTQYF. The chain combines TRBV6-1 with TRBJ2-3; 8 bases fit TRBD1. The ends lost 6 bases at V and 5 bases at J; junction bases unmatched: 10. CDR3 size: 15 residues. Germline assignment: CDR1 MNHNS and CDR2 SASEGT.

In the case of this clonotype: With a much larger clone just one base away, this may be a read error. This rearrangement joins TRBV19 to TRBJ1-2; TRBD1 might be the D (6 bases). In germline, CDR1 is LNHDA, CDR2 SQIVND (reference sequence). Trimming removed 6 bases at V and 1 base at J, with 15 bases between. The CDR3 is 15 amino acids. CDR3 protein: CASRIKDRFNYGYTF. In DNA, the CDR3 is TGTGCCAGTAGAATAAAGGACAGATTTAACTATGGCTACACCTTC.

By share, this clonotype counts as medium-sized. The rearrangement links TRBV9 to TRBJ2-1, with TRBD2 identical over 9 bases. CDR3 size: 16 residues. V gave up 5 bases and J gave up 5 bases; unmatched junction bases: 11. Germline CDR1 and CDR2: SGDLS and YYNGEE. In DNA form, the CDR3 reads TGTGCCAGCAGTTCAAGGACTAGCGCCACCCACAATGAGCAGTTCTTC. The encoded protein is CASSSRTSATHNEQFF. The entire variable domain, with the rest obtained from reference TRBV9 and TRBJ2-1, is as follows: DSGVTQTPKHLITATGQRVTLRCSPRSGDLSVYWYQQSLDQGLQFLIQYYNGEERAKGNILERFSAQQFPDLHSELNLSSLELGDSALYFCASSSRTSATHNEQFFGPGTRLTVL.

By frequency in the sample, this clonotype is medium-sized. The chain is built from TRBV19 and TRBJ2-1; D remains unclear. The V gene lost 3 bases and the J gene lost 4 bases, with 7 bases spanning the gap. Germline assignment: CDR1 LNHDA and CDR2 SQIVND (reference sequence). CDR3 size: 13 residues. CDR3 in DNA: TGTGCCAGTAGTATCGTAGGTTACAATGAGCAGTTCTTC. Protein product: CASSIVGYNEQFF.

This clonotype is judged medium-sized (0.01 to 0.1%). V and J are TRBV30 and TRBJ2-1; D remains unclear. Germline CDR1 reads GTSNPN; CDR2 reads SVGIG (reference sequence). Trimming cost V 2 bases and J 5 bases, with 7 bases left between them. This CDR3 is 12 amino acids long. The CDR3 coding sequence is TGTGCCTGGAGTCACCTCAACAATGAGCAGTTCTTC. Its translation: CAWSHLNNEQFF.

V usage is TRBV29-1 and J usage is TRBJ1-2, with D tentatively TRBD1 (6 bases). Germline CDR1 is SQVTM and CDR2 is ANQGSEA. Trimming cost V 5 bases and J 1 base, with 8 bases left between them. The CDR3 covers 12 residues. In nucleotides, the CDR3 is TGCAGCGTTAAGGACAGTAACTATGGCTACACCTTC. Its translation is CSVKDSNYGYTF.

Sample share makes this clonotype medium-sized. The chain employs TRBV4-1 and TRBJ1-4; D is uncertain. The germline V and J ends were trimmed by 1 base and 4 bases, with 10 bases remaining between them. Germline V gene sequence: CDR1 MGHRA, CDR2 YSYEKL. This CDR3 region has 15 residues. The DNA for the CDR3 is TGCGCCAGCAGCCAAGGCGGTCCGAGTAATGAAAAACTGTTTTTT. Its protein product is CASSQGGPSNEKLFF.

V is TRBV30 and J is TRBJ2-2, with a possible D match to TRBD1 (5 bases). This CDR3 has 14 amino acids. Germline loops: CDR1 GTSNPN, CDR2 SVGIG (reference sequence). Trimming removed 0 bases from V and 1 base from J, with 6 bases in between. CDR3 region: CAWSVTGNTGELFF. The CDR3 DNA sequence: TGTGCCTGGAGTGTAACAGGGAACACCGGGGAGCTGTTTTTT.

In regard to this clonotype: Given a much more abundant clone one base away, this may be a read error. This sequence joins TRBV19 and TRBJ2-1, with 10 bases aligning to TRBD2. Germline CDR1 and CDR2: LNHDA and SQIVND (reference sequence). The CDR3 length is 15 residues. CDR3 sequence reads: CACSITSGDYNEQFF. The CDR3 coding sequence is TGTGCCTGTAGTATTACTAGCGGGGACTACAATGAGCAGTTCTTC.

In this sample, this clonotype turned up a few times. The V and J genes are TRBV27 and TRBJ2-1; 8 bases line up with TRBD2. The CDR3 covers 14 residues. With 5 bases clipped from V and 5 bases from J, the junction kept 5 bases outside the gene matches. CDR1 is MNHEY and CDR2 is SMNVEV in the germline V gene (reference sequence). CDR3: CASSLREGHNEQFF. CDR3 DNA sequence: TGTGCCAGCAGTCTCCGGGAGGGGCACAATGAGCAGTTCTTC.

A remark on this clonotype: A much larger clone lies a single base off, so this may be a read error. The chain joins TRBV2 to TRBJ2-7; 10 positions agree with TRBD2. This CDR3 is 11 amino acids long. Germline assignment: CDR1 SNHLY and CDR2 FYNNEI. The CDR3 DNA sequence: TGTGGCAGCGGGAGGGGGTACGAGCAGTACTTC. It is translated as CGSGRGYEQYF.

The genes are TRBV14 and TRBJ2-1; TRBD2 is a possible D gene (5 bases). CDR1 and CDR2 from the germline V gene are SGHDN and FVKESK. The CDR3 runs to 13 residues. V gave up 3 bases and J gave up 7 bases, with 10 bases separating them. The CDR3 DNA follows: TGTGCCAGCAGCCAGGTGGACTGGAATGAGCAGTTCTTC. Translated: CASSQVDWNEQFF.

By share of the sample, this clonotype is medium-sized. This chain connects TRBV19 to TRBJ2-1, with TRBD2 identical over 11 bases. The CDR3 contains 15 residues. After removal of 5 bases from V and 1 base from J, the junction contained 1 base not matched to a gene. The germline CDR1 and CDR2 sequences are LNHDA and SQIVND (reference sequence). The CDR3 nucleotides read TGTGCCAGTAGTCGGACTAGCGGGTCCTACAATGAGCAGTTCTTC. Residues: CASSRTSGSYNEQFF.

By share, this clonotype counts as medium-sized. This chain joins TRBV12-5 and TRBJ2-3; D remains unclear. The germline gives CDR1 LGHNT, CDR2 FRNRAP. Trimming removed 6 bases at V and 2 bases at J, with 9 bases between. The CDR3 is made up of 13 amino acids. CDR3 loop: CASGGTYTDTQYF. In DNA, the CDR3 is TGTGCTAGTGGAGGCACTTACACAGATACGCAGTATTTT. The full variable domain, completed using reference TRBV12-5 and TRBJ2-3, is DARVTQTPRHKVTEMGQEVTMRCQPILGHNTVFWYRQTMMQGLELLAYFRNRAPLDDSGMPKDRFSAEMPDATLATLKIQPSEPRDSAVYFCASGGTYTDTQYFGPGTRLTVL.

This clonotype has a handful of counts. The chain combines TRBV28 with TRBJ2-1; D ambiguous. Germline assignment: CDR1 MDHEN and CDR2 SYDVKM. Trimming stripped 3 bases from V and 0 bases from J, with 6 bases between. This CDR3 comprises 14 residues. The CDR3 loop is CASSLQSSYNEQFF. In DNA, the CDR3 is TGTGCCAGCAGTTTGCAAAGCTCCTACAATGAGCAGTTCTTC.

This sequence joins TRBV2 and TRBJ2-7; possible D gene TRBD2, 6 bases. The germline gives CDR1 SNHLY, CDR2 FYNNEI. Between the trimmed V and J ends, which lost 4 bases and 2 bases, there was a span of 12 bases. The CDR3 totals 14 residues. CDR3 DNA: TGTGCCAGCAGTGTGGAGGGAGTTCCCTACGAGCAGTACTTC. Translation gives CASSVEGVPYEQYF.

This clonotype was counted once. This chain links TRBV28 with TRBJ2-7; D not resolved. The CDR3 extends over 11 amino acids. CDR1 and CDR2 (germline): MDHEN, SYDVKM. With 5 bases removed from V and 3 bases from J, the gap between germline ends came to 5 bases. CDR3 amino acids: CASSPHYEQYF. DNA for the CDR3: TGTGCCAGCAGTCCACACTACGAGCAGTACTTC.

In this sample, this clonotype turned up a few times. This may arise from a read error, as a much more abundant clone is one base away. The chain combines TRBV19 with TRBJ2-1, with 11 bases that match TRBD2. The CDR3 consists of 15 residues. From germline, CDR1 is LNHDA and CDR2 SQIVND (reference sequence). CDR3 coding DNA: TGTGCCAGTAGTACGACTAGCGGGGAGTACAATGAGCAGCTCTTC. Encoded protein: CASSTTSGEYNEQLF.

V usage is TRBV12-3 or TRBV12-4 and J usage is TRBJ2-4; 7 positions agree with TRBD2. The ends lost 3 bases at V and 6 bases at J; junction bases unmatched: 5. The CDR3 has 14 amino acids. The CDR3 reads CASSLLGGTNIQYF. DNA of the CDR3: TGTGCCAGCAGTTTGCTCGGGGGGACAAACATTCAGTACTTC.

By proportion, this clonotype is large. This chain uses TRBV2 with TRBJ2-1; D might be TRBD1 (7 bases). Trimming removed 7 bases at V and 8 bases at J, with 18 bases between. Germline CDR1 reads SNHLY; CDR2 reads FYNNEI. The CDR3 has 14 residues. The CDR3 region is CASTRGAEGDEQFF. CDR3 nucleotide sequence: TGTGCCAGCACCAGGGGGGCCGAGGGAGATGAGCAGTTCTTC.

This clonotype is judged large (0.1 to 1%). The rearrangement links TRBV25-1 to TRBJ2-2; D might be TRBD1 (6 bases). The CDR3 extends over 12 amino acids. Germline V gene sequence: CDR1 MGHDK, CDR2 SYGVNS. Deletions cut 8 bases from V and 7 bases from J, with 11 bases between. DNA for the CDR3: TGTGCCAGCGAACAGGGTATCGGGGAGCTGTTTTTT. It translates to CASEQGIGELFF.

This clonotype is medium-sized by share. The chain combines TRBV6-1 with TRBJ2-7, with 7 bases identical to TRBD2. This CDR3 comprises 15 residues. Per germline, CDR1 MNHNS and CDR2 SASEGT. V gave up 1 base and J gave up 2 bases; unmatched junction bases: 5. The CDR3 DNA reads as TGTGCCAGCAGTGAAGGGCTAGCGGCCGCCTACGAGCAGTACTTC. Translated, it gives CASSEGLAAAYEQYF.

The gene calls are TRBV19 and TRBJ2-3; TRBD1 matches 9 bases. V shed 11 bases, J shed 0 bases, and the junction held 9 bases outside the gene matches. CDR1 and CDR2 from the germline V gene are LNHDA and SQIVND (reference sequence). This CDR3 comprises 15 residues. The DNA of the CDR3 is TGTGCCTCGCGCCCGGGACAGGGTAGCACAGATACGCAGTATTTT. Residues: CASRPGQGSTDTQYF.

By sample fraction, this clonotype is medium-sized (0.01 to 0.1%). The chain couples TRBV19 to TRBJ1-1, with no clear D. Germline V gene sequence: CDR1 LNHDA, CDR2 SQIVND (reference sequence). The CDR3 extends over 12 amino acids. Deletions cut 1 base from V and 1 base from J, with 1 base between. Here the CDR3 DNA reads TGTGCCAGTAGTATAGGGAACACTGAAGCTTTCTTT. Translating it yields CASSIGNTEAFF.

By its share, this clonotype is medium-sized (0.01 to 0.1%). The chain is built from TRBV12-3 or TRBV12-4 and TRBJ2-5, with D uncertain. V was pared by 5 bases and J by 3 bases, with 13 bases between. CDR3 length equals 14 residues. CDR3 loop: CASSPSLHKETQYF. Here the CDR3 DNA reads TGTGCCAGCAGTCCCTCCTTACACAAAGAGACCCAGTACTTC.

A few counts support this clonotype. The CDR3 bases are TGCGCCAGCAGCGTTTCGGGAAGTCAGCCCCAGCATTTT. It is translated as CASSVSGSQPQHF. J is TRBJ1-5 and V is TRBV4-1; D gene ambiguous. The ends were cut back, 5 bases at V and 6 bases at J, with 11 bases in the middle. Germline assignment: CDR1 MGHRA and CDR2 YSYEKL. The CDR3 spans 13 residues.

Sample share makes this clonotype medium-sized. V and J are TRBV27 and TRBJ2-1, with 7 bases lining up with TRBD2. The V segment lost 6 bases and the J segment 5 bases; nucleotides outside the gene matches: 10. CDR1 is MNHEY, CDR2 SMNVEV, per germline (reference sequence). The CDR3 has 15 residues. CDR3 nucleotide sequence: TGTGCCAGCAGGCCAGCAGCGGGGCAAAACAATGAGCAGTTCTTC. Protein: CASRPAAGQNNEQFF.